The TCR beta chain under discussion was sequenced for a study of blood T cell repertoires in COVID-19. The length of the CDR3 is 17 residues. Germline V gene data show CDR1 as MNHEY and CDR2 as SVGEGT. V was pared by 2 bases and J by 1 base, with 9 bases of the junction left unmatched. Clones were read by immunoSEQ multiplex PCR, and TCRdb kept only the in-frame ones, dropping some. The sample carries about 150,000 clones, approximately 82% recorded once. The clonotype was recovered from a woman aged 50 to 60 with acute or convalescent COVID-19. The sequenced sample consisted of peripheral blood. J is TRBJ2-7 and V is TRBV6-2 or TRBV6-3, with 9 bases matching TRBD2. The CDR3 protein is CASSYPTSGIASYEQYF. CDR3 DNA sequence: TGTGCCAGCAGTTACCCGACTAGCGGAATCGCATCCTACGAGCAGTACTTC.